These 22 T cell receptor beta chains were all obtained from the same sample, sequenced in a study of T cells in Graves' hyperthyroidism and ophthalmopathy. Authors of the study amplified TCR beta CDR3 regions from RNA transcripts. An initial round of RT-PCR targeting the TCR CDR3 relied on the HTBI primer set. TCRdb called the multiplex PCR reads again in MiXCR, with one record for every CDR3 protein. The sample shows roughly 500,000 distinct CDR3 sequences, approximately 44% of them seen only once. Sequenced sample: peripheral blood or thyroid tissue (not recorded which). The receptors derive from an adult woman with Graves' disease, either hyperthyroidism or ophthalmopathy (not recorded which).

The chain employs TRBV29-1 and TRBJ1-1; D unresolved. Germline CDR1 is SQVTM and CDR2 is ANQGSEA. The CDR3 covers 11 residues. The V end was cut by 7 bases, the J end by 2 bases, with 8 bases between. CDR3 region: CSGLGNTEAFF. The CDR3 DNA reads TGCAGCGGGTTGGGTAACACTGAAGCTTTCTTT.

Ten or more counts support this clonotype. V and J are TRBV7-2 and TRBJ2-5, with a possible D match to TRBD1 (5 bases). CDR3 length equals 16 residues. Deletions cut 6 bases from V and 9 bases from J, with 26 bases between. The germline V gene has CDR1 SGHTA and CDR2 FQGNSA. Here the CDR3 reads CASSLRPGEIEGAQYF. For the CDR3, the DNA is TGTGCCAGCAGTCTCCGCCCTGGGGAAATCGAAGGGGCCCAGTACTTC.

This clonotype was detected a few times. The rearrangement joins TRBV5-1 to TRBJ2-6; D remains unclear. The CDR3 runs to 16 residues. Trimming shortened V by 1 base and J by 0 bases, and 8 bases separated the two germline ends. Per the germline V gene, CDR1 is SGHRS and CDR2 is YFSETQ. Here the CDR3 DNA reads TGCGCCAGCAGCTTGTCCACGGTCTCTGGGGCCAACGTCCTGACTTTC. It yields the protein CASSLSTVSGANVLTF.

This clonotype was counted at least ten times. The chain recombines TRBV7-2 with TRBJ1-5; D uncertain. The length of the CDR3 is 13 residues. Germline assignment: CDR1 SGHTA and CDR2 FQGNSA. The germline V and J ends were trimmed by 3 bases and 3 bases, with 6 bases remaining between them. Here the CDR3 reads CASSFVPNQPQHF. CDR3 DNA sequence: TGTGCCAGCAGCTTCGTCCCCAATCAGCCCCAGCATTTT.

V gene TRBV20-1 combines with J gene TRBJ1-5; D unclear. The CDR3 runs 13 residues. Trimming removed 0 bases from V and 11 bases from J, with 14 bases in between. Per germline, CDR1 DFQATT and CDR2 SNEGSKA (reference sequence). The DNA for the CDR3 is TGCAGTGCTAGAGACATAAGTTTGGAGACCCAGCATTTT. Protein: CSARDISLETQHF.

In its sample, this clonotype was seen many times. The CDR3 DNA sequence: TGTGCCAGCAGATCTACAGGGGGAACGACCGGGGAGCTGTTTTTT. This translates into CASRSTGGTTGELFF. This chain connects TRBV7-9 to TRBJ2-2, with 8 bases that match TRBD1. Germline V gives CDR1 SEHNR, CDR2 FQNEAQ (reference sequence). Trimming removed 6 bases from V and 5 bases from J; junction bases left unmatched: 8. This CDR3 has 15 residues.

This clonotype was seen ten or more times. The chain has TRBV27 and TRBJ1-2; TRBD1 aligns across 10 bases. This CDR3 comprises 15 residues. The ends lost 3 bases at V and 2 bases at J; junction bases unmatched: 3. Looked up from germline, CDR1 is MNHEY and CDR2 is SMNVEV (reference sequence). CDR3 coding DNA: TGTGCCAGCAGTTTGGGGACAGGGGCGAACTATGGCTACACCTTC. Its protein is CASSLGTGANYGYTF.

This clonotype was seen many times. This chain links TRBV2 with TRBJ2-7; 7 nucleotides agree with TRBD1. The CDR3 runs to 14 residues. J lost 3 bases, V lost 6 bases, and 8 bases had no gene match. Germline V gives CDR1 SNHLY, CDR2 FYNNEI. CDR3 nucleotide sequence: TGTGCCAGCAGGGGTGACAGGGAAGACTACGAGCAGTACTTC. Translating gives CASRGDREDYEQYF.

This chain links TRBV27 with TRBJ2-7, with TRBD2 as a possible D gene (5 bases). Per the germline V gene, CDR1 is MNHEY and CDR2 is SMNVEV (reference sequence). V was trimmed by 3 bases and J by 2 bases, leaving 11 bases between them. This CDR3 region has 14 residues. CDR3 bases: TGTGCCAGCAGTTTCGCGGGCGACCCCTACGAGCAGTACTTC. It specifies CASSFAGDPYEQYF.

About this clonotype itself: This may be a read error: a much more frequent sequence differs by one nucleotide. This sequence joins TRBV11-2 and TRBJ2-7, with 14 bases lining up with TRBD2. V lost 7 bases and J lost 7; bases outside the gene matches: 18. Germline assignment: CDR1 SGHAT and CDR2 FQNNGV. This CDR3 is built from 18 residues. The CDR3 is CASNYGTSGRGRVGEQYF. The CDR3 bases are TGTGCCAGCAACTACGGGACTAGCGGGAGAGGGCGTGTGGGGGAGCAGTACTTC.

Comment on this clonotype: The germline gene is not matched at one end of the junction; a read error may be the cause. J is TRBJ1-4 and V is TRBV7-9; no definite D call. The tail of the sequence fits TRBJ2-1 better, so the J call may be wrong. The CDR3 totals 14 residues. CDR1 is SEHNR and CDR2 is FQNEAQ in the germline V gene (reference sequence). CDR3 residues: CASSLLLKGPEQFF. As DNA, the CDR3 is TGCGCCAGCAGCTTACTCCTCAAAGGGCCTGAGCAGTTCTTC.

The CDR3 protein is CASSATPYKGLGETQYF. The DNA of the CDR3 is TGTGCCAGCAGTGCTACACCCTACAAAGGTTTGGGGGAGACCCAGTACTTC. V and J are TRBV7-6 and TRBJ2-5; unclear D gene. CDR3 length: 17 amino acids. Germline V gives CDR1 SGHVS, CDR2 FNYEAQ. V lost 6 bases, J lost 5 bases, and 25 bases lay in between.

Points on this clonotype: A much bigger clone sits one base away, suggesting this may be a read error. The CDR3 DNA sequence: TGTGCCAGCAGACAAGCGCAAATCCAAGAGACCCAGTACTTC. This encodes CASRQAQIQETQYF. This chain uses TRBV3-1 with TRBJ2-5, with no clear D. The CDR3 runs 14 residues. Germline V gene sequence: CDR1 LGHDT, CDR2 YNNKEL (reference sequence).

This clonotype has a handful of counts. A clone one base away is much larger, so this may be a read error. The chain uses TRBV29-1 and TRBJ2-7; 15 bases line up with TRBD2. The CDR3 contains 15 residues. The junction had 13 bases not matched to a gene; V was cut back by 7 bases and J by 9 bases. The germline V gene has CDR1 SQVTM and CDR2 ANQGSEA. The CDR3 region has the DNA TGCAGCGGAAGATTCGGGACTAGCGGGAGGAAAGGGCAGTACTTC. Protein: CSGRFGTSGRKGQYF.

Many counts were recorded for this clonotype. The rearrangement links TRBV5-1 to TRBJ2-7, with 8 bases identical to TRBD2. J lost 4 bases, V lost 2 bases, and 14 bases had no gene match. The CDR3 has 17 residues. Germline lookup yields CDR1 SGHRS and CDR2 YFSETQ. As DNA, the CDR3 is TGCGCCAGCAGCTTCCAATTCCAGCGGGAGCATGTATACGAGCAGTACTTC. It is translated as CASSFQFQREHVYEQYF.

The rearrangement links TRBV5-1 to TRBJ2-5; D remains ambiguous. CDR1 is SGHRS, CDR2 YFSETQ, per germline. This CDR3 region has 13 residues. V lost 0 bases, J lost 4 bases, and 7 bases lay in between. The CDR3 loop is CASSLELRETQYF. For the CDR3, the DNA is TGCGCCAGCAGCTTGGAGTTGCGAGAGACCCAGTACTTC.

The DNA of the CDR3 is TGTGCCACCAGCGGGGGGGGTTGGGACGAGGGGACCATCTACGAGCAGTACTTC. Translated, it gives CATSGGGWDEGTIYEQYF. The V gene is TRBV15, the J gene TRBJ2-7; 7 positions agree with TRBD2. V lost 5 bases and J lost 3; bases outside the gene matches: 19. This CDR3 has 18 residues. The V gene's germline CDR1 is LNHNV and CDR2 YYDKDF (reference sequence). The variable domain in full, completed from reference TRBV15 and TRBJ2-7, reads DAMVIQNPRYQVTQFGKPVTLSCSQTLNHNVMYWYQQKSSQAPKLLFHYYDKDFNNEADTPDNFQSRRPNTSFCFLDIRSPGLGDTAMYLCATSGGGWDEGTIYEQYFGPGTRLTVT.

This rearrangement joins TRBV10-1 to TRBJ2-7; no reliable D call. This CDR3 comprises 13 residues. Germline V gene lookup returns CDR1 WNHNN and CDR2 SYGVQD (reference sequence). Trimming took 3 bases from V and 4 from J, leaving 10 bases between them. The CDR3 spells CASSDGPSYEQYF. CDR3 sequence (DNA): TGCGCCAGCAGTGATGGCCCGTCGTACGAGCAGTACTTC.

This clonotype has at least ten counts. The chain links TRBV7-2 to TRBJ1-6; 7 positions match TRBD1. Per germline, CDR1 SGHTA and CDR2 FQGNSA. Trimming took 5 bases from V and 7 from J; bases not matched to a gene: 8. There are 15 residues in the CDR3. CDR3 nucleotide sequence: TGTGCCAGCAGCGCCCCGGGACAGAGAAATTCACCCCTCCACTTT. Amino acid sequence: CASSAPGQRNSPLHF.

On this clonotype: The CDR3 does not close with the conserved phenylalanine or tryptophan, likely indicating a read error. The limits of the CDR3 on the DNA are not certain, so only TCRdb's listed CDR3 is given. The chain links TRBV5-6 to TRBJ1-2. Termini included, the CDR3 measures 8 amino acids. Looked up from germline, CDR1 is SGHDT and CDR2 is YYEEEE. The CDR3 loop reads CASSSTAL.

Regarding this clonotype: The limits of the CDR3 on the DNA are not certain, so only TCRdb's listed CDR3 is given. The chain couples TRBV7-2 to TRBJ2-7. The germline V gene encodes CDR1 SGHTA and CDR2 FQGNSA. The CDR3 adds up to 16 amino acids, both ends counted. The CDR3 loop reads CASSFYICSAALGAYF.

The table lists this clonotype with many counts. V usage is TRBV9 and J usage is TRBJ1-1; no firm D call. Germline loops: CDR1 SGDLS, CDR2 YYNGEE. This CDR3 region has 12 residues. The V gene lost 3 bases and the J gene lost 5 bases, with 8 bases spanning the gap. The CDR3 region is CASSADGTEAFF. The CDR3 region has the DNA TGTGCCAGCAGCGCCGACGGTACTGAAGCTTTCTTT.